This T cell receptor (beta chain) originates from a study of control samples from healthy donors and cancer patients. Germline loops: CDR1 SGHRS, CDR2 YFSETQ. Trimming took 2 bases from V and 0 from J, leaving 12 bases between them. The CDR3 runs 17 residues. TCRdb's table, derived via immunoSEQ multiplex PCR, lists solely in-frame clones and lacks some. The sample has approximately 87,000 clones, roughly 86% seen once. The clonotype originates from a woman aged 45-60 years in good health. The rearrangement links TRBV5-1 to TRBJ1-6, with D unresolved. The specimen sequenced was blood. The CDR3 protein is CASSLIIHSSYNSPLHF. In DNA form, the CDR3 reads TGCGCCAGCAGCTTAATCATCCACAGCTCCTATAATTCACCCCTCCACTTT.